Following are 20 T cell receptor beta chains from one sample sequenced in a study of beta chain features in type 1 diabetes. Findings and caveats of the study: Shortening of TCRB CDR3s, moderate but significant, appeared in all four CD4+ subsets of Type 1 diabetes patients.

No antigen has been identified for these receptors. Expressed TCRB transcripts were sequenced after all isolated RNA was converted to cDNA. Method: immunoSEQ multiplex PCR; TCRdb's copy keeps in-frame clones and lacks some. The top ten hold roughly 0.75% of the sample, which has about 130,000 clones, 7.5% to 9.5% seen once. Sequencing was carried out using central memory CD4+ T cells from blood. The receptors were sampled from a man aged 25 to 40 with type 1 diabetes.

This chain links TRBV4-3 with TRBJ1-2, with D maybe TRBD1 (6 bases). CDR1 and CDR2 (germline): LGHNA, YSLEER. The CDR3 covers 14 residues. Trimming removed 0 bases at V and 7 bases at J, with 12 bases between. The DNA of the CDR3 is TGCGCCAGCAGCCAAGAATGGACAGTTCCTGGCTACACCTTC. This codes for CASSQEWTVPGYTF.

V is TRBV9 and J is TRBJ1-6; D perhaps matches TRBD1 (6 bases). In germline, CDR1 is SGDLS, CDR2 YYNGEE. Trimming cost V 5 bases and J 6 bases, with 18 bases left between them. The CDR3 length is 16 residues. CDR3 amino acids: CASSAGGGLTNSPLHF. The CDR3 bases are TGTGCCAGCAGTGCTGGGGGGGGCTTAACTAATTCACCCCTCCACTTT.

To note about this clone: A much larger clone is a single base away; this may be a read error. This CDR3 is also generated by other DNA sequences in the sample. The V and J genes are TRBV7-3 and TRBJ2-3; D gene uncertain. The CDR3 consists of 12 residues. Between the trimmed V and J ends, which lost 4 bases and 0 bases, there was a span of 2 bases. Germline loops: CDR1 SGHTA, CDR2 FQGTGA. CDR3 nucleotides: TGTGCCAGCAGCTCTAGCACAGATACGCAGTATTTT. Protein sequence: CASSSSTDTQYF.

This clone came up a few times. The chain employs TRBV5-4 and TRBJ1-2; 8 nucleotides align to TRBD1. Unmatched junction bases numbered 1, after V lost 4 bases and J lost 2 bases. The germline V gene has CDR1 SGHNT and CDR2 YYREEE (reference sequence). This CDR3 comprises 13 residues. CDR3 in DNA: TGTGCCAGCAGCCGGACAGGGAACTATGGCTACACCTTC. Protein sequence: CASSRTGNYGYTF.

This clone has more than one count but fewer than ten. The CDR3 sequence is CASSLPYRGNSQYF. The CDR3 bases are TGTGCCAGCAGCCTTCCTTATCGGGGAAACTCGCAGTATTTT. V usage is TRBV9 and J usage is TRBJ2-3; a possible D gene is TRBD2 (5 bases). The CDR3 has 14 residues. Germline V gives CDR1 SGDLS, CDR2 YYNGEE. Trimming pared 4 bases from V and 10 bases from J, leaving 19 bases between.

CDR3 sequence: CSVGGAGVTYEQYF. CDR3 coding DNA: TGCAGCGTCGGGGGGGCGGGGGTTACCTACGAGCAGTACTTC. V usage is TRBV29-1 and J usage is TRBJ2-7; 8 positions match TRBD2. The J segment lost 2 bases and the V segment lost 6 bases, leaving 9 bases of the junction unmatched. The CDR3 consists of 14 residues. CDR1 SQVTM and CDR2 ANQGSEA come from the germline V gene.

This clone was counted between two and nine times. The chain is built from TRBV25-1 and TRBJ1-6; perhaps TRBD1 as D (5 bases). The CDR3 length is 14 residues. Per germline, CDR1 MGHDK and CDR2 SYGVNS. V lost 6 bases and J lost 7, with 13 bases in between. The CDR3, as DNA: TGTGCCAGCAGGGGGGGACTGTCAAATTCACCCCTCCACTTT. Amino acids: CASRGGLSNSPLHF.

This clone was recorded a few times. The chain combines TRBV2 with TRBJ2-5, with 9 bases fitting TRBD2. CDR1 and CDR2 (germline): SNHLY, FYNNEI. The trim removed 5 bases at V and 9 bases at J, leaving 13 bases unmatched. This CDR3 comprises 15 residues. The CDR3 is CASSIQTSGGEAQYF. As DNA, the CDR3 is TGTGCCAGCAGTATTCAGACTAGCGGCGGGGAGGCCCAGTACTTC.

This clone occurred a few times. V and J are TRBV11-2 and TRBJ2-3; D may be TRBD2 (5 bases). The CDR3 contains 13 residues. Trimming cost V 1 base and J 12 bases, with 14 bases left between them. The germline gives CDR1 SGHAT, CDR2 FQNNGV. CDR3 in amino acids: CASSLGSAGSQYF. The CDR3 bases are TGTGCCAGCAGCTTAGGATCGGCGGGTTCTCAGTATTTT.

The chain carries TRBV2 and TRBJ1-2; D unresolved. V lost 7 bases and J 8 bases, leaving 20 bases between the germline ends. The germline gives CDR1 SNHLY, CDR2 FYNNEI. The CDR3 is made up of 14 amino acids. The CDR3 here is CASTREDGLGGYTF. As DNA, the CDR3 is TGTGCCAGCACCCGAGAGGACGGACTGGGCGGCTACACCTTC.

The chain is built from TRBV2 and TRBJ2-3, with 7 bases fitting TRBD1. The CDR3 contains 16 residues. Germline V gene lookup returns CDR1 SNHLY and CDR2 FYNNEI. The ends lost 4 bases at V and 2 bases at J; junction bases unmatched: 9. CDR3 amino acids: CASSALKGADTDTQYF. DNA for the CDR3: TGTGCCAGCAGTGCCTTAAAGGGGGCAGACACAGATACGCAGTATTTT.

This clone showed up just a few times. The V call is TRBV5-1, the J call TRBJ2-2; 7 nucleotides align to TRBD1. V trimming: 3 bases; J trimming: 4 bases; junction bases outside the gene matches: 6. Germline loops: CDR1 SGHRS, CDR2 YFSETQ. The CDR3 length is 15 residues. The CDR3 region is CASSSDRDFTGELFF. The CDR3 DNA sequence: TGCGCCAGCAGCTCCGACAGGGATTTCACCGGGGAGCTGTTTTTT. Supplemented by reference TRBV5-1 and TRBJ2-2, the full variable domain reads KAGVTQTPRYLIKTRGQQVTLSCSPISGHRSVSWYQQTPGQGLQFLFEYFSETQRNKGNFPGRFSGRQFSNSRSEMNVSTLELGDSALYLCASSSDRDFTGELFFGEGSRLTVL.

The table lists this clone with a few counts. CDR3 DNA sequence: TGTGCCAGCAGCCCAGGGGGACGCAATCAGCCCCAGCATTTT. This codes for CASSPGGRNQPQHF. The chain recombines TRBV9 with TRBJ1-5; 7 nucleotides line up with TRBD1. Germline CDR1 reads SGDLS; CDR2 reads YYNGEE. This CDR3 region has 14 residues. The ends lost 4 bases at V and 2 bases at J; junction bases unmatched: 3. Using reference TRBV9 and TRBJ1-5 for the parts outside the CDR3, the full variable domain is DSGVTQTPKHLITATGQRVTLRCSPRSGDLSVYWYQQSLDQGLQFLIQYYNGEERAKGNILERFSAQQFPDLHSELNLSSLELGDSALYFCASSPGGRNQPQHFGDGTRLSIL.

This clone was seen a few times. V and J are TRBV19 and TRBJ1-2, with D possibly being TRBD1 (5 bases). The CDR3 runs 14 residues. The germline V gene encodes CDR1 LNHDA and CDR2 SQIVND (reference sequence). V was clipped by 1 base and J by 2 bases, with 8 bases between them. CDR3 in amino acids: CASSIGPGNYGYTF. The CDR3 DNA follows: TGTGCCAGTAGTATAGGACCAGGGAACTATGGCTACACCTTC.

This clone was observed a handful of times. CDR3 residues: CASSPWTGGPAFF. The CDR3 DNA sequence: TGTGCCAGCAGCCCTTGGACAGGGGGCCCGGCTTTCTTT. The chain joins TRBV7-3 to TRBJ1-1; 11 positions agree with TRBD1. The CDR3 covers 13 residues. Unmatched junction bases numbered 7, after V lost 5 bases and J lost 11 bases. Germline V gene sequence: CDR1 SGHTA, CDR2 FQGTGA.

This clone showed up just a few times. The rearrangement links TRBV6-6 to TRBJ2-5; TRBD2 is a possible D gene (9 bases). Trimming took 4 bases from V and 5 from J, leaving 20 bases between them. The length of the CDR3 is 16 residues. In germline, CDR1 is MNHNY, CDR2 SVGAGI (reference sequence). The CDR3, as DNA: TGTGCCAGCAGTTTCCCGGGACAGGCGGGAGGGGAGACCCAGTACTTC. Translation: CASSFPGQAGGETQYF.

V usage is TRBV7-9 and J usage is TRBJ2-3; 10 bases line up with TRBD1. The germline V gene has CDR1 SEHNR and CDR2 FQNEAQ (reference sequence). The CDR3 has 14 amino acids. V trimming: 5 bases; J trimming: 3 bases; junction bases outside the gene matches: 2. The CDR3 spells CASSRDRGTDTQYF. The CDR3, as DNA: TGTGCCAGCAGCCGGGACAGGGGAACAGATACGCAGTATTTT.

This clone has a handful of counts. The chain carries TRBV18 and TRBJ2-7; a weak D match, TRBD2 (5 bases). CDR3 length: 14 amino acids. Trimming removed 6 bases at V and 6 bases at J, with 18 bases between. Germline assignment: CDR1 KGHSH and CDR2 LQKENI. The CDR3 nucleotides are TGTGCCAGCTCCCCAACGGGGAGAGCCAGCGAGCAGTACTTC. This gives the protein CASSPTGRASEQYF.

DNA for the CDR3: TGTGCCAGCAGCCCTCATGGCGGGGGGGCCAATGAGCAGTTCTTC. It is translated as CASSPHGGGANEQFF. V and J are TRBV4-2 and TRBJ2-1, with 9 bases matching TRBD2. The CDR3 is 15 amino acids. Germline-derived CDR1 and CDR2 are LGHNA and YNFKEQ. After removal of 4 bases from V and 6 bases from J, the junction contained 7 bases not matched to a gene.

V is TRBV12-1 and J is TRBJ2-4; the D segment call TRBD1 is taken from the table without a DNA check. TRBV12-1 is given as a pseudogene. This CDR3 has 14 residues. The CDR3 DNA follows: TGTGCCAGCGCTATGGACAGGGCCAAAAACATTCAGTACTTC. Protein product: CASAMDRAKNIQYF.